This TCR beta chain was profiled in a study of blood T cells in healthy people across ages. Alongside a J-beta primer mix, a sample-barcoded 5' primer served in a second PCR lasting about 7 to 11 cycles. MiXCR, run by TCRdb on the 5' RACE reads, gives a single entry per CDR3 protein. The table lists about 1.8 million distinct CDR3 sequences, around half of them singletons. CDR1 is MNHEY, CDR2 SMNVEV, per germline (reference sequence). Trimming took 3 bases from V and 6 from J, leaving 11 bases between them. This CDR3 has 13 residues. Sequencing was done on a sample of blood. The J gene is TRBJ1-2, the V gene TRBV27, with D uncertain. The receptor was isolated from a woman between 40 and 50 years old in good health. Written as DNA, the CDR3 is TGTGCCAGCAGTTTTTTGCCCGGTGATGGCTACACCTTC. This gives the protein CASSFLPGDGYTF.